A selection of T cell receptor beta chains follows, all from one sample in a study of graft-versus-host responses after intestinal transplantation. TCRdb's copy holds only in-frame clones and misses some; the assay was immunoSEQ multiplex PCR. The table has about 8,200 clones, more than 30% seen once. Sample: alloreactive CD4+ T cells from a mixed lymphocyte reaction culture, taken before intestinal transplant. The receptors were sampled from a human patient who received an intestinal transplant. The CDR3 runs from the conserved cysteine through the conserved F or W. The D gene is left open where the match is weak. Expanded clones are given a class, and other clones once, few, many or no size at all.

d_call j_call clone_size v_call cdr3_nt cdr3_aa
. TRBJ2-7 . TRBV28 TGTGCCAGCAGTTTTTCTCCCGCCTACGAGCAGTACTTC CASSFSPAYEQYF
TRBD2 TRBJ2-1 medium-sized TRBV28 TGTGCCAGCAGTCCCTCGCGCGGGGGGCCAGGTGAGCAGTTCTTC CASSPSRGGPGEQFF
TRBD2 TRBJ2-1 . TRBV14 TGTGCCAGCAGCCATAGCGGGGGGGCCTCCAGAGAGCAGTTCTTC CASSHSGGASREQFF
. TRBJ1-4 . TRBV5-1 TGCGCCAGCAGCTGGAAGGCGGCGAGCAATGAAAAACTGTTTTTT CASSWKAASNEKLFF
TRBD1 TRBJ2-7 . TRBV6-6 TGTGCCAGCAGTTACCGCGACAGGGGGACCTACGAGCAGTACTTC CASSYRDRGTYEQYF
. TRBJ2-5 once TRBV5-1 TGCGCCAGCAGTTCGGGTGGATACGGGGGTGAAGAGACCCAGTACTTC CASSSGGYGGEETQYF
. TRBJ2-2 few TRBV28 TGTGCCAGCAGTCAGAGAAGGACGGGAAACACCGGGGAGCTGTTTTTT CASSQRRTGNTGELFF
. TRBJ1-4 . TRBV7-9 TGTGCCAGCAGCTTCTTTTCCGGGGGGAATGAAAAACTGTTTTTT CASSFFSGGNEKLFF
TRBD1 TRBJ1-4 . TRBV7-2 TGTGCCAGCAGCTATACCGGGACAGGGTTTGAAAAACTGTTTTTT CASSYTGTGFEKLFF
. TRBJ1-4 . TRBV5-1 TGCGCCAGCAGCTCAGGTGGGCGCGAAAAACTGTTTTTT CASSSGGREKLFF
TRBD1 TRBJ1-2 few TRBV9 TGTGCCAGCAGCGTAGCAGGGGGCCAGGATGGCTACACCTTC CASSVAGGQDGYTF
TRBD2 TRBJ2-1 . TRBV28 TGTGCCAGCAGTTCCCGGGTTAGCGGGAGGGCCCGGGATGAGCAGTTCTTC CASSSRVSGRARDEQFF
TRBD1 TRBJ2-3 . TRBV5-5 TGTGCCAGCAGCTTCGGACAGGGGAGGAATACGCAGTATTTT CASSFGQGRNTQYF
TRBD1 TRBJ2-7 few TRBV11-2 TGTGCCAGCAGCTTCCATGGGGGACAGGGCTACGAGCAGTACTTC CASSFHGGQGYEQYF
. TRBJ1-3 medium-sized TRBV7-8 TGTGCCAGCAGCTTAGTGCCGACGGGGATTTCGGGAAACACCATATATTTT CASSLVPTGISGNTIYF
. TRBJ1-2 . TRBV5-4 TGTGCCAGCTCCCGGTTCGTACCAGGAAAGATCTATGGCTACACCTTC CASSRFVPGKIYGYTF
. TRBJ1-1 . TRBV27 TGTGCCAGCAGTTTTACCATAACAGGGACCACTGAAGCTTTCTTT CASSFTITGTTEAFF
. TRBJ2-7 . TRBV30 TGTGCCTGGAGTCTTAACTTTAGATCCGACGAGCAGTACTTC CAWSLNFRSDEQYF
. TRBJ2-3 . TRBV6-1 TGTGCCAGCAGTGATCTCAGGGCCAGCACAGATACGCAGTATTTT CASSDLRASTDTQYF
. TRBJ2-7 . TRBV28 TGTGCCAGCAGGGGAGCCAGGAACGACTACGAGCAGTACTTC CASRGARNDYEQYF
TRBD2 TRBJ2-1 . TRBV4-1 TGCGCCAGCAGCCACCCTAGCGGGAGCGAGTACAATGAGCAGTTCTTC CASSHPSGSEYNEQFF
TRBD2 TRBJ2-2 . TRBV9 TGTGCCAGCAGCCCTAGCGGGAGATACACCGGGGAGCTGTTTTTT CASSPSGRYTGELFF
. TRBJ2-1 medium-sized TRBV7-6 TGTGCCAGCAGCCTATTAGGACTAACCGACAATGAGCAGTTCTTC CASSLLGLTDNEQFF
. TRBJ2-2 . TRBV9 TGTGCCAGCAGCGTAGACGGGGGTCTAGCCGGGGAGCTGTTTTTT CASSVDGGLAGELFF
TRBD2 TRBJ2-1 . TRBV7-6 TGTGCCAGCAGCGGCCTACTAGCGGACAATGAGCAGTTCTTC CASSGLLADNEQFF
. TRBJ2-1 . TRBV19 TGTGCCAGTACATCGTTGGGGGCCCCTATCTATGAGCAGTTCTTC CASTSLGAPIYEQFF
TRBD2 TRBJ2-7 . TRBV13 TGTGCCAGCAGCTCAACTGAGTTGACTAGCGGCCAAGAGCAGTACTTC CASSSTELTSGQEQYF
. TRBJ1-1 medium-sized TRBV6-5 TGTGCCAGCAGGACAAGGGGGAGTACCACTGAAGCTTTCTTT CASRTRGSTTEAFF
TRBD1 TRBJ2-3 . TRBV5-1 TGCGCCAGCAGCCACGGACAGGGTGTGACCACAGATACGCAGTATTTT CASSHGQGVTTDTQYF
. TRBJ1-1 few TRBV5-4 TGTGCCAGCAGCTTGTGGGCGGGGCTTGACACTGAAGCTTTCTTT CASSLWAGLDTEAFF
TRBD2 TRBJ2-1 . TRBV5-4 TGTGCCAGCAGCCCACCTAGCGGGGTCAATGAGCAGTTCTTC CASSPPSGVNEQFF
TRBD1 TRBJ2-7 medium-sized TRBV28 TGTGCCAGCAGTCCCCATCCGGGACAGGGGGCGTACGAGCAGTACTTC CASSPHPGQGAYEQYF
. TRBJ2-5 . TRBV27 TGTGCCAGCAGTTTATCAGACAGTTATGGGACCCAGTACTTC CASSLSDSYGTQYF
TRBD1 TRBJ1-1 . TRBV6-5 TGTGCCAGCAGTTTACGGACAGGGACTGAAGCTTTCTTT CASSLRTGTEAFF
. TRBJ2-7 . TRBV2 TGTGCCAGCAGTGAACAGGGGTTTGGCGAGCAGTACTTC CASSEQGFGEQYF
. TRBJ1-2 . TRBV30 TGTGCCTGGAGTAGGACAGCAAACAACTATGGCTACACCTTC CAWSRTANNYGYTF
TRBD1 TRBJ1-2 . TRBV4-3 TGCGCCAGCAGCCACCCGGGACAGGTGCATTATGGCTACACCTTC CASSHPGQVHYGYTF
TRBD1 TRBJ2-7 . TRBV28 TGTGCCAGCAGTTCAGTGACAGGGCAGTACGAGCAGTACTTC CASSSVTGQYEQYF
. TRBJ1-1 . TRBV28 TGTGCCAGCAGTTTATACCTTTCGGGGGAAAGGAGCACTGAAGCTTTCTTT CASSLYLSGERSTEAFF
. TRBJ1-2 . TRBV2 TGTGCCAGCATAAGGGACTACTATGGCTACACCTTC CASIRDYYGYTF
. TRBJ1-1 few TRBV6-5 TGTGCCAGCAGTTATGGGAGGGGTACTGAAGCTTTCTTT CASSYGRGTEAFF
TRBD2 TRBJ2-1 few TRBV7-2 TGTGCCAGCAGCTTAAGGGAGGGTGGCTCCTACAATGAGCAGTTCTTC CASSLREGGSYNEQFF
. TRBJ2-2 . TRBV18 TGTGCCAGCTCACAAATAGGTAGCGAAACCGGGGAGCTGTTTTTT CASSQIGSETGELFF
. TRBJ2-7 . TRBV7-6 TGTGCCAGCAGCTTAGGGGGGACGGGAGTTTACGAGCAGTACTTC CASSLGGTGVYEQYF
. TRBJ1-1 medium-sized TRBV30 TGTGCCTGGGGACACATGAACACTGAAGCTTTCTTT CAWGHMNTEAFF
. TRBJ2-2 once TRBV18 TGTGCCAGCTCACCGACGGGGAAAATGAACACCGGGGAGCTGTTTTTT CASSPTGKMNTGELFF
. TRBJ1-2 few TRBV28 TGTGCCAGCAGTTCGGCGGTTGGCTACACCTTC CASSSAVGYTF